These 29 T cell receptor beta chains originate from one sample sequenced in a study of T cells in Graves' hyperthyroidism and ophthalmopathy. Amplification of TCR beta CDR3 regions was performed using RNA transcripts as template. With the HTBI primer set, the TCR CDR3 went through a first round of RT-PCR. Via MiXCR, TCRdb re-called the multiplex PCR reads, giving one row per CDR3 protein. The sample includes around 420,000 distinct CDR3 sequences, approximately 15% of them seen just once. Specimen: blood. Receptor source: a woman aged 18-29 years with Graves' hyperthyroidism.

There are many counts of this clonotype. The chain links TRBV15 to TRBJ1-5; TRBD1 matches 10 bases. The CDR3 has 15 residues. In germline, CDR1 is LNHNV, CDR2 YYDKDF (reference sequence). With 2 bases clipped from V and 7 bases from J, the junction kept 5 bases outside the gene matches. DNA for the CDR3: TGTGCCACCAGCAGAAAGACAGGGGGCGACCAGCCCCAGCATTTT. Its protein is CATSRKTGGDQPQHF.

The table lists this clonotype with many counts. The J gene is TRBJ2-1, the V gene TRBV6-1; D is perhaps TRBD1 (7 bases). CDR1 is MNHNS, CDR2 SASEGT, per germline. The V end was cut by 2 bases, the J end by 8 bases, with 16 bases between. This CDR3 has 15 amino acids. As DNA, the CDR3 is TGTGCCAGCAGTGAAAGGGCCAGGGGGGTCGATGAGCAGTTCTTC. This gives the protein CASSERARGVDEQFF.

This clonotype was counted many times. The CDR3 reads CASSLWGQGDTDTQYF. CDR3 bases: TGTGCCAGCAGCTTATGGGGACAGGGGGACACAGATACGCAGTATTTT. J is TRBJ2-3 and V is TRBV7-9; 11 bases match TRBD1. Per germline, CDR1 SEHNR and CDR2 FQNEAQ (reference sequence). The CDR3 is 16 amino acids. Trimming cost V 2 bases and J 2 bases; bases outside gene matches: 3.

As to this clonotype: A single base separates this from a much larger clone, so it may be a read error. J is TRBJ2-3 and V is TRBV28, with TRBD2 matching 11 bases. Germline V CDR1 and CDR2: MDHEN, SYDVKM. This CDR3 region has 15 residues. The CDR3 DNA reads as TGTGCCAGCAGCCAGACTAGCGGGATCACAGATACGCAGTGTTTT. Translating gives CASSQTSGITDTQCF. Variable domain in full (rest from reference TRBV28 and TRBJ2-3): DVKVTQSSRYLVKRTGEKVFLECVQDMDHENMFWYRQDPGLGLRLIYFSYDVKMKEKGDIPEGYSVSREKKERFSLILESASTNQTSMYLCASSQTSGITDTQCFGPGTRLTVL.

This clonotype was seen many times. The rearrangement links TRBV3-1 to TRBJ1-2; D may be TRBD1 (6 bases). The CDR3 has 15 residues. V lost 2 bases, J lost 7 bases, and 17 bases lay in between. Germline CDR1 LGHDT, CDR2 YNNKEL (reference sequence). The CDR3: CASSQRGSQGTGYTF. DNA for the CDR3: TGTGCCAGCAGCCAAAGAGGAAGTCAGGGGACTGGCTACACCTTC.

A note on this clonotype: At one boundary the junction diverges from the germline segment, which might be a read error. The rearrangement links TRBV4-2 to TRBJ2-7; possibly TRBD2 for D (5 bases). CDR1 is LGHNA and CDR2 is YNFKEQ in the germline V gene. The CDR3 has 16 amino acids. Here the CDR3 reads CVSSQDQWRAAYEQYF. In nucleotides, the CDR3 is TGTGTCAGCAGCCAAGATCAGTGGCGGGCCGCCTACGAGCAGTACTTC.

The table lists this clonotype with many counts. The rearrangement links TRBV27 to TRBJ1-1; no clear D. Trimming removed 3 bases from V and 4 bases from J, with 21 bases in between. Looked up from germline, CDR1 is MNHEY and CDR2 is SMNVEV (reference sequence). This CDR3 has 17 residues. The CDR3 is CASSFVKMSRSGTEAFF. The DNA of the CDR3 is TGTGCCAGCAGTTTTGTCAAGATGTCCAGAAGTGGCACTGAAGCTTTCTTT.

This clonotype occurred many times. Here the CDR3 DNA reads TGTGCCAGCAGCGCGGACAGTCATAATGAAAAACTGTTTTTT. It yields the protein CASSADSHNEKLFF. The rearrangement links TRBV7-9 to TRBJ1-4; D possibly corresponds to TRBD1 (6 bases). Germline V gene lookup returns CDR1 SEHNR and CDR2 FQNEAQ (reference sequence). CDR3 length: 14 amino acids. V was cut by 5 bases and J by 4 bases, with 11 bases left in between. The whole variable domain, filled in from reference TRBV7-9 and TRBJ1-4, reads DTGVSQNPRHKITKRGQNVTFRCDPISEHNRLYWYRQTLGQGPEFLTYFQNEAQLEKSRLLSDRFSAERPKGSFSTLEIQRTEQGDSAMYLCASSADSHNEKLFFGSGTQLSVL.

The chain has TRBV4-3 and TRBJ2-3, with a weak D call TRBD2 (5 bases). CDR3 length equals 14 residues. Per germline, CDR1 LGHNA and CDR2 YSLEER. The germline V and J ends were trimmed by 2 bases and 4 bases, with 10 bases remaining between them. The CDR3 DNA is TGCGCCAGCAGCCAATCAGACTACCCAGATACGCAGTATTTT. Residues: CASSQSDYPDTQYF.

The sample holds many counts of this clonotype. This rearrangement joins TRBV28 to TRBJ2-1; D not certain. This CDR3 contains 12 residues. Germline V CDR1 and CDR2: MDHEN, SYDVKM. Trimming cost V 6 bases and J 4 bases, with 7 bases left between them. The DNA of the CDR3 is TGTGCCAGCAGCTTACTTTACAATGAGCAGTTCTTC. This translates into CASSLLYNEQFF.

This clonotype has a count of ten or more. The chain uses TRBV2 and TRBJ2-7; either TRBD1 or TRBD2 may supply D (5 bases each). The CDR3 spans 12 residues. The V gene lost 7 bases and the J gene lost 4 bases, with 11 bases spanning the gap. CDR1 and CDR2 (germline): SNHLY, FYNNEI. CDR3 nucleotides: TGTGCCAGCACCGGGACGGGGTACGAGCAGTACTTC. It specifies CASTGTGYEQYF.

In the case of this clonotype: This may stem from a read error, because a much larger clone lies one nucleotide away. This chain joins TRBV6-2 or TRBV6-3 and TRBJ1-1; D is undetermined. The CDR3 has 14 amino acids. Trimming stripped 5 bases from V and 1 base from J, with 11 bases between. Per germline, CDR1 MNHEY and CDR2 SVGEGT. CDR3 in amino acids: CASSVLGGNTEAFF. CDR3 DNA sequence: TGTGCCAGCAGTGTCTTGGGAGGGAACACTGAAGCTTTCTTT.

In its sample, this clonotype was seen many times. The chain recombines TRBV2 with TRBJ1-5, with D possibly being TRBD1 (5 bases). The length of the CDR3 is 14 residues. V lost 0 bases and J lost 7, with 10 bases in between. Germline CDR1 SNHLY, CDR2 FYNNEI. In nucleotides, the CDR3 is TGTGCCAGCAGTGAAGCAGACAGATCCCAGCCCCAGCATTTT. It is translated as CASSEADRSQPQHF.

This clonotype was recorded at least ten times. The chain has TRBV12-3 or TRBV12-4 and TRBJ2-1, with 10 bases fitting TRBD2. The CDR3 extends over 15 amino acids. Trimming removed 5 bases from V and 4 bases from J; junction bases left unmatched: 5. The CDR3 region has the DNA TGTGCCAGCAGTGTACTAGCGGGGTATTACAATGAGCAGTTCTTC. Translating gives CASSVLAGYYNEQFF.

Regarding this clonotype: A much larger clone is a single base away; this may be a read error. The rearrangement joins TRBV28 to TRBJ1-1, with TRBD1 matching over 7 bases. This CDR3 has 16 amino acids. CDR1 and CDR2 (germline): MDHEN, SYDVKM. V was pared by 5 bases and J by 4 bases, with 13 bases of the junction left unmatched. DNA for the CDR3: TGTGCCAGCAGTCCAACCCCGCAGGGGGGCGGCACTGAAGCTTTCTTT. Translating gives CASSPTPQGGGTEAFF. Looking up the rest from reference TRBV28 and TRBJ1-1 gives the full variable domain: DVKVTQSSRYLVKRTGEKVFLECVQDMDHENMFWYRQDPGLGLRLIYFSYDVKMKEKGDIPEGYSVSREKKERFSLILESASTNQTSMYLCASSPTPQGGGTEAFFGQGTRLTVV.

In this sample, this clonotype turned up many times. The rearrangement joins TRBV28 to TRBJ1-1, with D possibly TRBD1 on 6 matching bases. CDR1 and CDR2 from the germline V gene are MDHEN and SYDVKM. Deletions cut 1 base from V and 6 bases from J, with 15 bases between. The CDR3 loop spans 15 amino acids. DNA of the CDR3: TGTGCCAGCAGTTTATTGGGGGGGCGTTATCCTGAAGCTTTCTTT. Translated: CASSLLGGRYPEAFF.

This clonotype was observed at least ten times. The chain uses TRBV29-1 and TRBJ2-1; no firm D call. The CDR3 totals 13 residues. CDR1 is SQVTM and CDR2 is ANQGSEA in the germline V gene. The ends were cut back, 2 bases at V and 8 bases at J, with 13 bases in the middle. The CDR3 loop is CSVEYGKFYEQFF. CDR3 sequence (DNA): TGCAGCGTTGAATATGGGAAGTTCTATGAGCAGTTCTTC.

The V and J genes are TRBV30 and TRBJ1-1; no firm D call. CDR1 is GTSNPN, CDR2 SVGIG, per germline (reference sequence). The CDR3 extends over 13 amino acids. Trimming cost V 4 bases and J 0 bases, with 9 bases left between them. This chain's CDR3 is CAWIEKMNTEAFF. CDR3 nucleotides: TGTGCCTGGATAGAGAAAATGAACACTGAAGCTTTCTTT.

This clonotype has a count of ten or more. The V call is TRBV10-1, the J call TRBJ2-1, with D maybe TRBD1 (7 bases). There are 17 residues in the CDR3. Trimming removed 4 bases at V and 1 base at J, with 17 bases between. The germline gives CDR1 WNHNN, CDR2 SYGVQD (reference sequence). DNA for the CDR3: TGCGCCAGCAGTGTCTTCCAGGGGGACTCATCCTACAATGAGCAGTTCTTC. Its protein is CASSVFQGDSSYNEQFF.

The chain uses TRBV3-1 and TRBJ2-1, with D perhaps matching TRBD1 or TRBD2 (5 bases each). V lost 7 bases to trimming and J lost 11 bases, with 18 bases between them. This CDR3 region has 13 residues. CDR1 and CDR2 (germline): LGHDT, YNNKEL (reference sequence). The CDR3 DNA sequence: TGTGCCAGCACTCCGGGACCGCCGAATCAGCAGTTCTTC. This gives the protein CASTPGPPNQQFF.

This clonotype was found many times. This chain uses TRBV7-8 with TRBJ1-1; the match to TRBD1 covers 7 bases. Germline CDR1 reads SGHVS; CDR2 reads FQNEAQ. Trimming cost V 5 bases and J 1 base; bases outside gene matches: 10. The CDR3 extends over 16 amino acids. The DNA of the CDR3 is TGTGCCAGCAGCGCCGGAGGACAGGTTCGGAACACTGAAGCTTTCTTT. Translation: CASSAGGQVRNTEAFF.

The chain has TRBV7-2 and TRBJ2-5; 9 nucleotides align to TRBD2. From germline, CDR1 is SGHTA and CDR2 FQGNSA. V gave up 5 bases and J gave up 0 bases; unmatched junction bases: 7. The CDR3 totals 16 residues. CDR3 sequence: CASSRRAGGYQETQYF. Written as DNA, the CDR3 is TGTGCCAGCAGCCGAAGGGCGGGAGGGTACCAAGAGACCCAGTACTTC.

This clonotype was seen many times. This chain connects TRBV13 to TRBJ2-1; 11 nucleotides align to TRBD2. This CDR3 is 16 amino acids long. V lost 5 bases to trimming and J lost 10 bases; unmatched junction nucleotides: 13. Germline lookup yields CDR1 PRHDT and CDR2 FYEKMQ (reference sequence). The chain's CDR3 is CASSLNIAGGVMEQFF. DNA of the CDR3: TGTGCCAGCAGCCTAAACATAGCGGGAGGGGTTATGGAGCAGTTCTTC.

The rearrangement joins TRBV29-1 to TRBJ2-1; D is ambiguous. The CDR3 extends over 12 amino acids. The germline V and J ends were trimmed by 1 base and 9 bases, with 10 bases remaining between them. In germline, CDR1 is SQVTM, CDR2 ANQGSEA. Here the CDR3 reads CSVEGVYVEQFF. The CDR3 DNA sequence: TGCAGCGTTGAAGGGGTTTACGTTGAGCAGTTCTTC.

This clonotype was seen more than once but under ten times. One end of the junction fails to match germline, which may point to a read error. The rearrangement joins TRBV19 to TRBJ2-4; D gene unclear. This CDR3 has 12 residues. CDR1 is LNHDA, CDR2 SQIVND, per germline (reference sequence). The CDR3 loop reads CASSMARNIQYF. Here the CDR3 DNA reads TGTGCCAGTAGTATGGCCAGAAACATTCAGTACTTC.

This chain uses TRBV5-1 with TRBJ2-7; 7 bases map to TRBD2. Trimming took 4 bases from V and 4 from J; bases not matched to a gene: 8. This CDR3 is built from 14 residues. CDR1 is SGHRS and CDR2 is YFSETQ in the germline V gene. CDR3 loop: CASSIGEGGYEQYF. In DNA form, the CDR3 reads TGCGCCAGCAGCATCGGGGAGGGAGGGTACGAGCAGTACTTC.

CDR3 loop: CASSLGDLKDRVSNTEAFF. The CDR3 coding sequence is TGTGCCAGCAGCTTAGGGGACCTTAAGGACAGGGTTTCGAACACTGAAGCTTTCTTT. The V and J genes are TRBV5-6 and TRBJ1-1, with 8 bases fitting TRBD1. V was pared by 2 bases and J by 1 base, with 16 bases of the junction left unmatched. Looked up from germline, CDR1 is SGHDT and CDR2 is YYEEEE. This CDR3 region has 19 residues.

This clonotype was seen many times. J is TRBJ2-1 and V is TRBV28, with D unclear. The V and J ends lost 4 bases and 5 bases respectively, with 6 bases between them. Germline CDR1 reads MDHEN; CDR2 reads SYDVKM. The CDR3 totals 12 residues. The CDR3 DNA follows: TGTGCCAGCAGTTCCCGGGACAATGAGCAGTTCTTC. The encoded protein is CASSSRDNEQFF.

Only a few counts were recorded for this clonotype. The rearrangement joins TRBV28 to TRBJ2-1, with D possibly called TRBD1 or TRBD2 (5 bases each). Germline V gene data show CDR1 as MDHEN and CDR2 as SYDVKM. CDR3 length: 13 amino acids. V was shortened by 1 base and J by 12 bases, with 13 bases between the two germline ends. CDR3 sequence: CASSLSGTLGQFF. For the CDR3, the DNA is TGTGCCAGCAGTTTATCAGGGACCTTGGGGCAGTTCTTC. The full variable domain, its missing parts supplied by reference TRBV28 and TRBJ2-1, is DVKVTQSSRYLVKRTGEKVFLECVQDMDHENMFWYRQDPGLGLRLIYFSYDVKMKEKGDIPEGYSVSREKKERFSLILESASTNQTSMYLCASSLSGTLGQFFGPGTRLTVL.